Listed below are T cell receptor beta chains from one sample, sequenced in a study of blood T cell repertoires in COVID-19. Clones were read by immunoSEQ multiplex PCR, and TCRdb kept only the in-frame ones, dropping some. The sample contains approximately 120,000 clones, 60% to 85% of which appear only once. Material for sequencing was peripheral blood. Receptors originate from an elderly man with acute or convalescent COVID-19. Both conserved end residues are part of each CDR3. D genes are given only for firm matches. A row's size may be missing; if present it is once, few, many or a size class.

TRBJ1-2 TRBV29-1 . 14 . CSALLGGSFYGYTF TGCAGCGCCCTACTTGGGGGGTCTTTCTATGGCTACACCTTC
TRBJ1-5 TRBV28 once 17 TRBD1 CASRVGQGRTSNQPQHF TGTGCCAGCAGGGTCGGACAGGGTCGTACTAGCAATCAGCCCCAGCATTTT
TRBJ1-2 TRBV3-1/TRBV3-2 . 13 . CASSQEKTRGYTF TGTGCCAGCAGCCAAGAGAAAACCCGGGGCTACACCTTC
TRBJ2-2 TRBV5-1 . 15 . CASSLFQGLDGELFF TGCGCCAGCAGCTTGTTTCAGGGATTGGACGGGGAGCTGTTTTTT
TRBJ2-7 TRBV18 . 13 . CASSQNQGYEQYF TGTGCCAGCTCACAAAACCAGGGGTACGAGCAGTACTTC
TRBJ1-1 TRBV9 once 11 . CASGGWKAAFF TGTGCCAGCGGGGGGTGGAAAGCGGCTTTCTTT
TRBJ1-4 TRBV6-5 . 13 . CASSTDFIQKLFF TGTGCCAGCAGTACCGACTTTATCCAAAAACTGTTTTTT
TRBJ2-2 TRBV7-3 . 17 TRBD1 CASSSQGVKPNTGELFF TGTGCCAGCAGCTCCCAGGGGGTTAAACCGAACACCGGGGAGCTGTTTTTT
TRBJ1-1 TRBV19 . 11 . CATRVNTEAFF TGTGCCACCCGCGTCAACACTGAAGCTTTCTTT
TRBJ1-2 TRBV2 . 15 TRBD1 CASSDLSGTAYGYTF TGTGCCAGCAGTGATCTTTCCGGGACAGCCTATGGCTACACCTTC
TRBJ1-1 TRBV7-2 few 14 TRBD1 CASSPGQGSTEAFF TGTGCCAGCAGCCCCGGACAGGGGTCCACTGAAGCTTTCTTT
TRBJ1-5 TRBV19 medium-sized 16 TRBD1 CASSIDKGAPYQPQHF TGTGCCAGTAGTATAGACAAGGGGGCGCCCTATCAGCCCCAGCATTTT
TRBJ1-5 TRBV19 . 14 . CASSSQGGNQPQHF TGTGCCAGTAGTTCACAGGGAGGCAATCAGCCCCAGCATTTT
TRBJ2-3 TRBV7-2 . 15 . CASSLRTSMGDTQYF TGTGCCAGCAGCTTAAGAACGTCTATGGGCGATACGCAGTATTTT
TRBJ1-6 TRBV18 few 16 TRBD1 CASSPAGTGVNSPLHF TGTGCCAGCTCACCCGCAGGGACAGGGGTAAATTCACCCCTCCACTTT